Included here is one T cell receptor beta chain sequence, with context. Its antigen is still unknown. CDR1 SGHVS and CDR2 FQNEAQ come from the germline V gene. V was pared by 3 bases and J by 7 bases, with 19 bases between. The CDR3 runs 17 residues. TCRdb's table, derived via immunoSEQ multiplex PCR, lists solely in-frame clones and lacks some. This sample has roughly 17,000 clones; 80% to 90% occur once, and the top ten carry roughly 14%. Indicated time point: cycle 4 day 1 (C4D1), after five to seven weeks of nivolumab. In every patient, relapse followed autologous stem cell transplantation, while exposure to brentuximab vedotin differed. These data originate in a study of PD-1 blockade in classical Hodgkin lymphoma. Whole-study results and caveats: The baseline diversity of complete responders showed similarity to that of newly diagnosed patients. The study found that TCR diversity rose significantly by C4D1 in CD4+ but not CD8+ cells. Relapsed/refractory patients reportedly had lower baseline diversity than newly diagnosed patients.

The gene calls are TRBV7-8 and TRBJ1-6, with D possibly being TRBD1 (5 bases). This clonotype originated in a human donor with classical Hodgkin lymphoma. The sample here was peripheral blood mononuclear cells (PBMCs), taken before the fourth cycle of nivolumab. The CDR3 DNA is TGTGCCAGCAGCTTTAGTAGTGGGACCGGTGACAATTCACCCCTCCACTTT. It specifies CASSFSSGTGDNSPLHF.